In its sample, the clone carrying this TCR beta chain was seen once. As yet, its antigen is unknown. This record comes from a study of CD8 T cells in Susac syndrome. Findings and caveats of the study: It was acknowledged in the study that the number of individuals who were included in its TCR sequencing and HLA analysis was relatively small.

The TEMRA cells underwent FACS enrichment, while the CD8+ and CD4+ T cells underwent negative isolation. Trimming shortened V by 1 base and J by 0 bases, and 10 bases separated the two germline ends. The CDR3 spans 15 residues. Germline V gene data show CDR1 as SGHTA and CDR2 as FQGNSA. Random hexamers were used to reverse transcribe about 0.5 to 1 ug of RNA. The amplification used immunoSEQ multiplex PCR on TCR beta CDR3; it spanned 54 Vbeta and 13 Jbeta. TCRdb passed the immunoSEQ multiplex PCR reads through MiXCR, listing each CDR3 protein once. The table includes around 300,000 distinct CDR3 sequences, approximately 90% detected once.

The sequence was collected from a human donor with multiple sclerosis. What was sequenced was CD4+ T cells from PBMCs. The chain couples TRBV7-2 to TRBJ2-7; D is perhaps TRBD1 or TRBD2 (5 bases each). CDR3 DNA sequence: TGTGCCAGCAGCTTAGGTCGGGACCTCTCCTACGAGCAGTACTTC. This translates into CASSLGRDLSYEQYF.